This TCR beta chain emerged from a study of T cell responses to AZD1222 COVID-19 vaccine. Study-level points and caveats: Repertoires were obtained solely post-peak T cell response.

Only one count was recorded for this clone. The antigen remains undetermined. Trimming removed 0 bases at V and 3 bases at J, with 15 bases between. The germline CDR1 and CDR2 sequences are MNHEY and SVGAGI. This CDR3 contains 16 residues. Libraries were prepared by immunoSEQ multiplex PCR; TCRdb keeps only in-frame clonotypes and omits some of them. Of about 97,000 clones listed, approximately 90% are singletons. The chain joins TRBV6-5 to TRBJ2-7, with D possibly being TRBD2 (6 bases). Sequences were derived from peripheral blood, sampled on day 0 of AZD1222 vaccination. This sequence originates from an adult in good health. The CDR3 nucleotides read TGTGCCAGCAGTTACTCCGGGAGCAGAGTACTCTACGAGCAGTACTTC. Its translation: CASSYSGSRVLYEQYF.